These 10 T cell receptor beta chains originate from one sample sequenced in a study of CD8 T cells in ankylosing spondylitis. MiXCR was run by TCRdb on the 5' RACE reads, yielding one entry per CDR3 protein. Of about 64,000 distinct CDR3 sequences listed, about 6.2% were seen once; the top ten hold about 5%. Sequencing input: synovial fluid, either unsorted or a sorted T cell fraction (not recorded which). The receptors come from a male donor with ankylosing spondylitis.

This clonotype was found many times. The chain is built from TRBV24-1 and TRBJ2-5; TRBD1 matches 11 bases. V gave up 7 bases and J gave up 4 bases; unmatched junction bases: 1. Germline loops: CDR1 KGHDR, CDR2 SFDVKD. The CDR3 sequence is 13 residues long. CDR3 coding DNA: TGTGCCACCAGGGACAGGGGGCGAGAGACCCAGTACTTC. Translation gives CATRDRGRETQYF.

This clonotype was counted between two and nine times. V and J are TRBV19 and TRBJ1-5; 12 bases line up with TRBD1. After removal of 5 bases from V and 2 bases from J, the junction contained 7 bases not matched to a gene. The CDR3 has 17 amino acids. Germline V gene sequence: CDR1 LNHDA, CDR2 SQIVND (reference sequence). The DNA for the CDR3 is TGTGCCAGTAGTGCCGGGACAGGGGGCAGGGGCAATCAGCCCCAGCATTTT. Amino acid sequence: CASSAGTGGRGNQPQHF.

This clonotype was picked up a small number of times. The chain is built from TRBV25-1 and TRBJ1-1, with D possibly TRBD1 on 5 matching bases. Germline V gene lookup returns CDR1 MGHDK and CDR2 SYGVNS. V lost 3 bases and J 4 bases, leaving 9 bases between the germline ends. The CDR3 length is 13 residues. CDR3 DNA: TGTGCCAGCAGTGAGCAGGGCTTCACTGAAGCTTTCTTT. Residues: CASSEQGFTEAFF.

This clonotype was seen once. CDR3 bases: TGCAGTGCTAGGATAAGCTACGAGCAGTACTTC. Translated: CSARISYEQYF. The gene calls are TRBV20-1 and TRBJ2-7, with D hard to call. Looked up from germline, CDR1 is DFQATT and CDR2 is SNEGSKA (reference sequence). Trimming removed 3 bases from V and 3 bases from J, with 6 bases in between. CDR3 length equals 11 residues.

There are a few counts of this clonotype. This sequence joins TRBV28 and TRBJ1-5; the match to TRBD1 covers 9 bases. Looked up from germline, CDR1 is MDHEN and CDR2 is SYDVKM. This CDR3 comprises 15 residues. V trimming: 5 bases; J trimming: 4 bases; junction bases outside the gene matches: 6. The CDR3 reads CASSVTTGGNQPQHF. Here the CDR3 DNA reads TGTGCCAGCAGTGTAACGACAGGGGGTAATCAGCCCCAGCATTTT.

V and J are TRBV13 and TRBJ2-7, with 7 bases that match TRBD2. Germline loops: CDR1 PRHDT, CDR2 FYEKMQ (reference sequence). This CDR3 spans 20 amino acids. The trim removed 0 bases at V and 2 bases at J, leaving 19 bases unmatched. CDR3 loop: CASSLGDGRQPSEITYEQYF. For the CDR3, the DNA is TGTGCCAGCAGCTTAGGTGACGGGAGGCAGCCGAGCGAAATTACCTACGAGCAGTACTTC.

The chain recombines TRBV11-3 with TRBJ2-2; D gene unclear. Trimming stripped 3 bases from V and 4 bases from J, with 6 bases between. Germline CDR1 SGHNT, CDR2 YENEEA. The CDR3 is 13 residues long. The CDR3 nucleotides are TGTGCCAGCAGCTTCGAGCGCACCGGGGAGCTGTTTTTT. Protein sequence: CASSFERTGELFF.

This clonotype occurred many times. The gene calls are TRBV5-1 and TRBJ2-3; 9 bases agree with TRBD2. After removal of 5 bases from V and 4 bases from J, the junction contained 8 bases not matched to a gene. CDR3 size: 15 residues. Germline V gene data show CDR1 as SGHRS and CDR2 as YFSETQ. CDR3 amino acids: CASRREGSGADTQYF. The CDR3 DNA reads TGCGCCAGCAGGCGGGAGGGCAGTGGAGCAGATACGCAGTATTTT.

In its sample, this clonotype was seen a few times. This sequence joins TRBV19 and TRBJ2-2, with D tentatively TRBD1 (5 bases). Trimming removed 3 bases from V and 6 bases from J, with 14 bases in between. The CDR3 totals 15 residues. The germline CDR1 and CDR2 sequences are LNHDA and SQIVND (reference sequence). CDR3 bases: TGTGCCAGTAGTATTGGTGACAGCGTGGCCGGGGAGCTGTTTTTT. Encoded protein: CASSIGDSVAGELFF.

This clonotype was recorded many times. The chain is built from TRBV7-2 and TRBJ1-5; D might be TRBD1 (6 bases). Germline V CDR1 and CDR2: SGHTA, FQGNSA. Trimming removed 2 bases from V and 4 bases from J, with 12 bases in between. The CDR3 has 15 amino acids. DNA for the CDR3: TGTGCCAGCAGCTTAACGCCGGGGGCTAATCAGCCCCAGCATTTT. Translating it yields CASSLTPGANQPQHF. The full variable domain, rest sourced from reference TRBV7-2 and TRBJ1-5, is GAGVSQSPSNKVTEKGKDVELRCDPISGHTALYWYRQSLGQGLEFLIYFQGNSAPDKSGLPSDRFSAERTGGSVSTLTIQRTQQEDSAVYLCASSLTPGANQPQHFGDGTRLSIL.